Listed here are 25 T cell receptor beta chains from one sample, sequenced in a study of a mutant IDH1 vaccine in newly diagnosed glioma. The antigens for these receptors are not known. The table came from immunoSEQ multiplex PCR; TCRdb's copy has only in-frame clones and leaves some out. The sample has some 130,000 clones, roughly 75% seen once. Documented time point: week 11, during vaccination. In every dose of vaccine, 300 ug of mutant IDH1 20-mer peptide was given alongside topical imiquimod. The sequencing here drew on PBMCs, taken from a glioma patient whose treatment included an IDH1 peptide vaccine. Every receptor here comes from a man in his forties or fifties with glioma.

V usage is TRBV10-3 and J usage is TRBJ1-5; a possible D gene is TRBD1 (6 bases). The CDR3 has 14 residues. Germline CDR1 and CDR2: ENHRY and SYGVKD. V was clipped by 6 bases and J by 7 bases, with 16 bases between them. In nucleotides, the CDR3 is TGTGCCATCAGCCCCCGGGACAATGGACAGCCCCAGCATTTT. It yields the protein CAISPRDNGQPQHF.

This clone was seen a handful of times. This chain connects TRBV5-1 to TRBJ2-7, with 8 bases aligning to TRBD1. Trimming took 4 bases from V and 6 from J; bases not matched to a gene: 9. There are 14 residues in the CDR3. CDR1 and CDR2 (germline): SGHRS, YFSETQ. The CDR3 nucleotides are TGCGCCAGCAGCACGGAGGACAGGGAAGCCGAGCAGTACTTC. Its translation is CASSTEDREAEQYF.

The chain links TRBV4-2 to TRBJ2-1, with D uncertain. The CDR3 loop spans 12 amino acids. CDR1 LGHNA and CDR2 YNFKEQ come from the germline V gene. Trimming stripped 6 bases from V and 0 bases from J, with 3 bases between. CDR3 bases: TGTGCCAGCAGGGACTCCTACAATGAGCAGTTCTTC. Translating gives CASRDSYNEQFF.

This clone was counted a single time. The gene calls are TRBV29-1 and TRBJ1-3; 7 bases align to TRBD1. V shed 7 bases and J 0 bases; nucleotides not matched to a gene: 9. The CDR3 is 15 residues long. Germline CDR1 is SQVTM and CDR2 is ANQGSEA. CDR3 region: CSAQGDSLSGNTIYF. CDR3 DNA: TGCAGCGCCCAGGGGGACAGCCTCTCTGGAAACACCATATATTTT.

This clone was seen a handful of times. The chain joins TRBV28 to TRBJ2-3; D possibly corresponds to TRBD1 (5 bases). Trimming pared 2 bases from V and 1 base from J, leaving 10 bases between. This CDR3 is built from 15 residues. Germline values: CDR1 MDHEN, CDR2 SYDVKM. CDR3 in amino acids: CASSLQGSGTDTQYF. CDR3 in DNA: TGTGCCAGCAGTTTACAGGGATCAGGCACAGATACGCAGTATTTT.

The V call is TRBV7-9, the J call TRBJ2-3; 7 bases align to TRBD2. Germline CDR1 reads SEHNR; CDR2 reads FQNEAQ (reference sequence). V was clipped by 6 bases and J by 0 bases; unmatched bases: 6. The CDR3 loop spans 15 amino acids. CDR3 protein: CASSKSGTSTDTQYF. In nucleotides, the CDR3 is TGTGCCAGCAGTAAGAGCGGGACTAGCACAGATACGCAGTATTTT.

The chain couples TRBV6-1 to TRBJ2-3; no definite D call. Germline V gene data show CDR1 as MNHNS and CDR2 as SASEGT. The CDR3 runs to 12 residues. V was cut by 2 bases and J by 4 bases, with 4 bases left in between. CDR3: CASSEYSDTQYF. In nucleotides, the CDR3 is TGTGCCAGCAGTGAATACTCAGATACGCAGTATTTT.

The rearrangement uses TRBV6-5 and TRBJ1-5; no clear D. V was pared by 5 bases and J by 0 bases, with 8 bases between. CDR1 and CDR2 from the germline V gene are MNHEY and SVGAGI. This CDR3 comprises 14 residues. The CDR3: CASSGTYSNQPQHF. CDR3 bases: TGTGCCAGCAGTGGAACTTATAGCAATCAGCCCCAGCATTTT.

V and J are TRBV29-1 and TRBJ2-3, with TRBD2 matching 8 bases. Germline V gives CDR1 SQVTM, CDR2 ANQGSEA. J gave up 0 bases and V 5 bases, and 4 bases lay outside the gene matches. The CDR3 spans 14 residues. The CDR3 reads CSVKGGGSTDTQYF. CDR3 DNA sequence: TGCAGCGTTAAGGGCGGGGGGAGCACAGATACGCAGTATTTT.

The chain links TRBV7-3 to TRBJ2-2; 9 positions agree with TRBD1. The CDR3 loop spans 16 amino acids. Germline CDR1 SGHTA, CDR2 FQGTGA. Losses at the gene ends were 5 bases for V and 1 base for J; bases not matched to a gene: 5. CDR3 in amino acids: CASSSTGGLNTGELFF. CDR3 nucleotide sequence: TGTGCCAGCAGCAGTACAGGGGGCTTGAACACCGGGGAGCTGTTTTTT.

Notes on this clone: The same CDR3 also results from other DNA sequences found in this sample. V is TRBV15 and J is TRBJ2-7, with a weak D call TRBD2 (5 bases). Germline assignment: CDR1 LNHNV and CDR2 YYDKDF (reference sequence). V was clipped by 1 base and J by 0 bases, with 7 bases between them. This CDR3 is 14 amino acids long. The CDR3 here is CATSRGGSSYEQYF. CDR3 in DNA: TGTGCCACCAGCAGAGGAGGGAGCTCCTACGAGCAGTACTTC.

The J gene is TRBJ2-3, the V gene TRBV6-5, with a possible D match to TRBD1 (5 bases). The CDR3 has 16 residues. CDR1 and CDR2 (germline): MNHEY, SVGAGI. Trimming pared 2 bases from V and 0 bases from J, leaving 12 bases between. The CDR3 loop reads CASSYGQGPSTDTQYF. The CDR3, as DNA: TGTGCCAGCAGTTACGGCCAGGGCCCTAGCACAGATACGCAGTATTTT.

The chain has TRBV4-3 and TRBJ2-7; D remains unclear. The germline V gene has CDR1 LGHNA and CDR2 YSLEER. This CDR3 has 14 residues. Trimming removed 1 base at V and 1 base at J, with 8 bases between. CDR3 sequence reads: CASSQGRSSYEQYF. CDR3 bases: TGCGCCAGCAGCCAAGGTCGCTCTTCCTACGAGCAGTACTTC.

The chain joins TRBV10-1 to TRBJ2-1, with TRBD2 matching over 13 bases. The germline V gene has CDR1 WNHNN and CDR2 SYGVQD (reference sequence). V lost 9 bases to trimming and J lost 6 bases; unmatched junction nucleotides: 14. The CDR3 sequence is 17 residues long. The CDR3 nucleotides read TGCGCCAGACCCATAGGACTAGCGGGGGAAGGAAGCAATGAGCAGTTCTTC. The encoded protein is CARPIGLAGEGSNEQFF.

The J gene is TRBJ2-3, the V gene TRBV5-1; 11 nucleotides match TRBD2. Germline V gene data show CDR1 as SGHRS and CDR2 as YFSETQ. The CDR3 consists of 17 residues. J lost 0 bases, V lost 2 bases, and 5 bases had no gene match. CDR3 coding DNA: TGCGCCAGCAGCTTACGCCTAGCGGGGGGAAGCACAGATACGCAGTATTTT. This sequence encodes CASSLRLAGGSTDTQYF.

The chain carries TRBV12-2 and TRBJ2-2; no DNA check was done on the table's D call, TRBD1. TRBV12-2 is reported as a pseudogene. The CDR3 covers 17 residues. The chain's CDR3 is CASRLAQQESNTGELFF. CDR3 nucleotide sequence: TGTGCAAGTCGCTTAGCACAACAGGAATCGAACACCGGGGAGCTGTTTTTT.

The chain recombines TRBV15 with TRBJ2-3, with D possibly matching TRBD2 (6 bases). Trimming stripped 2 bases from V and 2 bases from J, with 20 bases between. Germline loops: CDR1 LNHNV, CDR2 YYDKDF (reference sequence). CDR3 length equals 18 residues. The CDR3 reads CATSRPNDAGGVTDTQYF. CDR3 bases: TGTGCCACCAGCAGACCAAATGACGCCGGGGGAGTCACAGATACGCAGTATTTT.

The chain uses TRBV6-4 and TRBJ2-2, with D perhaps matching TRBD2 (6 bases). CDR3 size: 14 residues. Germline-derived CDR1 and CDR2 are MRHNA and SNTAGT. V gave up 3 bases and J gave up 7 bases, with 12 bases separating them. Here the CDR3 DNA reads TGTGCCAGCAGTGAGGCTAGCGACATCGGGGAGCTGTTTTTT. Translated: CASSEASDIGELFF.

The chain links TRBV30 to TRBJ2-7, with TRBD2 matching over 7 bases. The CDR3 is 16 residues long. The V gene end was trimmed by 1 base and the J gene end by 0 bases; junction bases not matched to a gene: 9. Germline V gene sequence: CDR1 GTSNPN, CDR2 SVGIG (reference sequence). The CDR3: CAWSARGGASSYEQYF. Written as DNA, the CDR3 is TGTGCCTGGAGTGCGAGGGGAGGGGCGAGCTCCTACGAGCAGTACTTC.

CDR3 sequence: CASSPGGLPLSEQYF. The CDR3 DNA is TGTGCCAGCAGTCCAGGGGGCCTACCCCTCAGCGAGCAGTACTTC. The V gene is TRBV2, the J gene TRBJ2-7, with 8 positions matching TRBD1. The germline gives CDR1 SNHLY, CDR2 FYNNEI. This CDR3 contains 15 residues. V was clipped by 5 bases and J by 6 bases; unmatched bases: 12.

V gene TRBV19 combines with J gene TRBJ2-2; 10 positions match TRBD1. The trim removed 10 bases at V and 6 bases at J, leaving 17 bases unmatched. CDR3 size: 17 residues. Germline CDR1 reads LNHDA; CDR2 reads SQIVND (reference sequence). The CDR3 region is CATTPRAGTGVAGELFF. CDR3 DNA sequence: TGTGCCACTACCCCACGTGCCGGGACAGGGGTGGCCGGGGAGCTGTTTTTT.

The V and J genes are TRBV28 and TRBJ2-2, with unresolved D. Trimming removed 3 bases from V and 5 bases from J, with 7 bases in between. Germline CDR1 and CDR2: MDHEN and SYDVKM. This CDR3 spans 13 amino acids. The CDR3 nucleotides read TGTGCCAGCAGTTTCGGAGAAACCGGGGAGCTGTTTTTT. Its translation is CASSFGETGELFF.

The chain couples TRBV7-9 to TRBJ2-5; 9 bases are shared with TRBD1. V was clipped by 7 bases and J by 1 base; unmatched bases: 7. Germline values: CDR1 SEHNR, CDR2 FQNEAQ (reference sequence). The CDR3 has 15 residues. The CDR3 region is CASNPTGGFQETQYF. CDR3 bases: TGTGCCAGCAACCCGACAGGGGGGTTCCAAGAGACCCAGTACTTC.

This clone has a single count. V gene TRBV9 combines with J gene TRBJ2-3; D assignment may be TRBD1 or TRBD2 (5 bases each). The CDR3 contains 17 residues. Germline V gives CDR1 SGDLS, CDR2 YYNGEE. Trimming stripped 0 bases from V and 5 bases from J, with 19 bases between. CDR3 in DNA: TGTGCCAGCAGCGTAGTGGGATCGGGACCGGGTCGAGATACGCAGTATTTT. Protein product: CASSVVGSGPGRDTQYF.

The rearrangement uses TRBV2 and TRBJ1-5, with TRBD1 identical over 8 bases. Per the germline V gene, CDR1 is SNHLY and CDR2 is FYNNEI. V shed 8 bases, J shed 7 bases, and the junction held 7 bases outside the gene matches. CDR3 length equals 13 residues. CDR3 sequence: CASGLRQGQPQHF. For the CDR3, the DNA is TGTGCCAGCGGATTAAGACAGGGGCAGCCCCAGCATTTT.